This T cell receptor (beta chain) was sequenced during a study of T cells in women clearing cervical HPV infection. Study-wide context: Cases' blood sampling followed lesion detection by median about 150 days (90 to 200). Regarding the study as a whole: A classifier using richness and V gene abundances reached an AUC of over 0.75. Repertoire richness, not evenness, was significantly elevated in CIN3+ cases versus controls.

With V trimmed by 5 bases and J by 3 bases, 5 bases remained unmatched. Germline CDR1 is SGHTA and CDR2 is FQGNSA. The CDR3 contains 14 residues. Sequencing used immunoSEQ multiplex PCR; TCRdb keeps in-frame clones, though not all of them. Recorded for this sample: 36,000 or so clones. To note about this clone: Antigen unknown. The read terminates 3 residues before the CDR3 end, so the remaining end is supplied by the germline J gene. Other DNA sequences in the sample encode the same CDR3.

This chain uses TRBV7-2 with TRBJ2-5; 8 bases are a match to TRBD2. Sequencing input: blood buffy coat. The sequence was collected from a woman aged 18-69 years with a cervical HPV16 infection that either progressed to CIN3+ or cleared (not recorded which). The chain's CDR3 is CASSPRRGEETQYF. The CDR3 DNA, read in part, is TGTGCCAGCAGCCCCCGGCGGGGGGAAGAGACC.